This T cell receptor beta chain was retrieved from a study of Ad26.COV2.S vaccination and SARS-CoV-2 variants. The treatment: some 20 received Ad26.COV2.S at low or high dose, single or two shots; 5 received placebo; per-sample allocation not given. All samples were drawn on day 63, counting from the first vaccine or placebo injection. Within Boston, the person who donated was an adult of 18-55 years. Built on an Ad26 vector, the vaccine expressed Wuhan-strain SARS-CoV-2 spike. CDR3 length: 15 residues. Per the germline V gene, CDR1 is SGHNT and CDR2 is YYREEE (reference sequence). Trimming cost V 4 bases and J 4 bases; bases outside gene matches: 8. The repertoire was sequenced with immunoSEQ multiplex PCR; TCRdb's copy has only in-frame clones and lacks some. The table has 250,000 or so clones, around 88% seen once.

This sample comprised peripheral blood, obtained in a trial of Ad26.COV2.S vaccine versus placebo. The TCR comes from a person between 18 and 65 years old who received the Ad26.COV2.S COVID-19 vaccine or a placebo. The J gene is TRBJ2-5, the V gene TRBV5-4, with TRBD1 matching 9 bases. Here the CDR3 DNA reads TGTGCCAGCAGCGGCACCGGGACAGGGCTAGAGACCCAGTACTTC. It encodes CASSGTGTGLETQYF.